The next 12 T cell receptor beta chains were all read from a single sample in a study of beta chain features in type 1 diabetes. Every bit of the isolated RNA underwent reverse transcription, so sequencing read expressed TCRB transcripts. Assay: immunoSEQ multiplex PCR; the TCRdb copy retains only in-frame clones and omits some. The repertoire holds 810,000 or so clones, with 17% as singletons. The sequenced material came from naive CD4+ T cells from blood. These receptors all come from a woman under 30 in good health.

The chain couples TRBV28 to TRBJ1-2; the D is unclear. Trimming pared 7 bases from V and 4 bases from J, leaving 7 bases between. The CDR3 is 11 amino acids. Germline CDR1 reads MDHEN; CDR2 reads SYDVKM. CDR3 loop: CASTKTYGYTF. The CDR3 DNA is TGTGCCAGCACCAAGACCTATGGCTACACCTTC.

This clone was seen a few times. The rearrangement uses TRBV6-5 and TRBJ2-7, with 11 bases matching TRBD1. CDR1 and CDR2 from the germline V gene are MNHEY and SVGAGI. The CDR3 extends over 15 amino acids. V was clipped by 4 bases and J by 4 bases; unmatched bases: 6. The CDR3 bases are TGTGCCAGCAGTTCGCCGGGACAGGGGGAATACGAGCAGTACTTC. It yields the protein CASSSPGQGEYEQYF.

This sequence joins TRBV28 and TRBJ2-1; D unclear. This CDR3 is built from 11 residues. The germline CDR1 and CDR2 sequences are MDHEN and SYDVKM. V dropped 6 bases and J dropped 4 bases, with 4 bases sitting between them. Here the CDR3 reads CASRHYNEQFF. In DNA, the CDR3 is TGTGCCAGCAGGCATTACAATGAGCAGTTCTTC.

This clone was recorded a few times. The chain joins TRBV5-6 to TRBJ2-2, with D possibly TRBD1 on 5 matching bases. The CDR3 is made up of 15 amino acids. Between the trimmed V and J ends, which lost 4 bases and 3 bases, there was a span of 13 bases. Per the germline V gene, CDR1 is SGHDT and CDR2 is YYEEEE. This chain's CDR3 is CASSPSGLYTGELFF. In DNA form, the CDR3 reads TGTGCCAGCAGCCCTTCAGGGTTATACACCGGGGAGCTGTTTTTT. The full variable domain, in which reference TRBV5-6 and TRBJ2-2 provide the parts outside the CDR3, is DAGVTQSPTHLIKTRGQQVTLRCSPKSGHDTVSWYQQALGQGPQFIFQYYEEEERQRGNFPDRFSGHQFPNYSSELNVNALLLGDSALYLCASSPSGLYTGELFFGEGSRLTVL.

This clone was picked up a small number of times. J is TRBJ1-1 and V is TRBV19; possible D gene TRBD1, 6 bases. The CDR3 is 14 residues long. The V end was cut by 6 bases, the J end by 5 bases, with 16 bases between. CDR1 LNHDA and CDR2 SQIVND come from the germline V gene (reference sequence). This chain's CDR3 is CASSGIDRRTEAFF. The CDR3 region has the DNA TGTGCCAGTAGCGGTATAGACAGGAGGACTGAAGCTTTCTTT.

The chain has TRBV28 and TRBJ2-1, with 9 bases lining up with TRBD2. The V segment lost 5 bases and the J segment 13 bases; nucleotides outside the gene matches: 3. The length of the CDR3 is 11 residues. Germline V gives CDR1 MDHEN, CDR2 SYDVKM. CDR3 loop: CASSGAGGQFF. CDR3 coding DNA: TGTGCCAGCAGTGGAGCGGGAGGTCAGTTCTTC.

J is TRBJ2-7 and V is TRBV7-2, with no clear D. This CDR3 comprises 12 residues. V lost 1 base and J 3 bases, leaving 4 bases between the germline ends. Germline lookup yields CDR1 SGHTA and CDR2 FQGNSA. CDR3: CASSLVLYEQYF. The DNA for the CDR3 is TGTGCCAGCAGCTTAGTTCTCTACGAGCAGTACTTC.

V and J are TRBV6-1 and TRBJ2-1; 14 nucleotides agree with TRBD2. J lost 8 bases, V lost 3 bases, and 18 bases had no gene match. Germline V gene data show CDR1 as MNHNS and CDR2 as SASEGT. This CDR3 has 20 amino acids. The CDR3 DNA sequence: TGTGCCAGCAGTGACCCTCGGCCCGGGACTAGCGGGAGAGGGTCTCATGAGCAGTTCTTC. It specifies CASSDPRPGTSGRGSHEQFF.

The rearrangement links TRBV5-1 to TRBJ2-5, with 9 bases identical to TRBD2. This CDR3 spans 14 amino acids. Trimming removed 4 bases from V and 3 bases from J; junction bases left unmatched: 4. Germline V lookup: CDR1 SGHRS, CDR2 YFSETQ. As DNA, the CDR3 is TGCGCCAGCAGCCAGACTAGCGGTAAAGAGACCCAGTACTTC. Its translation: CASSQTSGKETQYF.

The chain joins TRBV2 to TRBJ1-2; TRBD1 agrees at 8 bases. The CDR3 totals 14 residues. Germline V gene data show CDR1 as SNHLY and CDR2 as FYNNEI. After removal of 5 bases from V and 2 bases from J, the junction contained 4 bases not matched to a gene. The DNA for the CDR3 is TGTGCCAGCAGTTACTCAGGGGGCAACTATGGCTACACCTTC. Translation: CASSYSGGNYGYTF.

This clone was counted only a few times. The chain uses TRBV14 and TRBJ2-3, with D perhaps matching TRBD2 (5 bases). The CDR3 extends over 15 amino acids. Trimming took 1 base from V and 2 from J, leaving 10 bases between them. Per germline, CDR1 SGHDN and CDR2 FVKESK. The CDR3 region is CASSQVYGVTDTQYF. Written as DNA, the CDR3 is TGTGCCAGCAGCCAAGTTTACGGGGTCACAGATACGCAGTATTTT.

The chain links TRBV28 to TRBJ1-5; D is perhaps TRBD1 (6 bases). Germline CDR1 and CDR2: MDHEN and SYDVKM. Trimming removed 7 bases from V and 0 bases from J, with 13 bases in between. The CDR3 runs 15 residues. CDR3 sequence: CASKNQGPSNQPQHF. As DNA, the CDR3 is TGTGCCAGCAAAAATCAGGGGCCTAGCAATCAGCCCCAGCATTTT.